These 9 T cell receptor beta chains were sequenced from one sample in a study of cytomegalovirus exposure and HLA in healthy donors. PCR primers comprised 60 Vbeta and 13 Jbeta primers. The repertoire was sequenced with immunoSEQ multiplex PCR; TCRdb's copy has only in-frame clones and lacks some. This repertoire shows some 87,000 clones, about two thirds found once; its top ten account for over 13%. The material sequenced was PBMCs. The receptors were gathered from a woman aged 50 to 60 in good health and CMV-seropositive.

The V and J genes are TRBV6-1 and TRBJ2-5, with 14 nucleotides matching TRBD2. This CDR3 contains 15 residues. From germline, CDR1 is MNHNS and CDR2 SASEGT. V gave up 6 bases and J gave up 1 base; unmatched junction bases: 1. CDR3 residues: CASSGTSGSQETQYF. The CDR3 DNA is TGTGCCAGCAGCGGGACTAGCGGGAGCCAAGAGACCCAGTACTTC.

V usage is TRBV6-6 and J usage is TRBJ2-2; TRBD1 matches 7 bases. Germline CDR1 reads MNHNY; CDR2 reads SVGAGI (reference sequence). The CDR3 runs 13 residues. J was trimmed by 7 bases and V by 5 bases; bases with no gene match: 4. In DNA form, the CDR3 reads TGTGCCAGCAGTGAGACAGGGTGCGGGGAGCTGTTTTTT. Its protein product is CASSETGCGELFF.

In its sample, this clone was seen a few times. The chain has TRBV7-3 and TRBJ2-2; tentatively, D is TRBD2 (5 bases). Trimming removed 4 bases at V and 3 bases at J, with 9 bases between. The CDR3 length is 14 residues. The germline gives CDR1 SGHTA, CDR2 FQGTGA. CDR3 residues: CASSSSGYTGELFF. The CDR3 DNA follows: TGTGCCAGCAGCTCGAGCGGCTACACCGGGGAGCTGTTTTTT.

This clone was found once. The junction shows a germline mismatch at one end, possibly a read error. The chain has TRBV5-1 and TRBJ1-2, with D possibly matching TRBD1 (5 bases). The CDR3 is 15 residues long. The V gene's germline CDR1 is SGHRS and CDR2 YFSETQ. The CDR3 DNA follows: TGCGCCAGTAGCTCTCCCGGGACTTCCAAACTGGGCTACACCTTC. This encodes CASSSPGTSKLGYTF.

The genes are TRBV19 and TRBJ2-6; no clear D. Trimming removed 3 bases from V and 0 bases from J, with 6 bases in between. The CDR3 length is 15 residues. Germline CDR1 LNHDA, CDR2 SQIVND (reference sequence). The CDR3 is CASSMIDSGANVLTF. CDR3 nucleotide sequence: TGTGCCAGTAGTATGATAGACTCTGGGGCCAACGTCCTGACTTTC.

The chain carries TRBV11-2 and TRBJ1-5, with TRBD1 as a possible D gene (6 bases). CDR1 SGHAT and CDR2 FQNNGV come from the germline V gene. V was cut by 5 bases and J by 2 bases, with 13 bases left in between. This CDR3 has 15 amino acids. The CDR3 coding sequence is TGTGCCAGCAGCCCACAGGGTAAGGGCAATCAGCCCCAGCATTTT. The encoded protein is CASSPQGKGNQPQHF.

The chain carries TRBV2 and TRBJ2-3; D may be TRBD2 (5 bases). The V end was cut by 4 bases, the J end by 2 bases, with 10 bases between. Germline V gene lookup returns CDR1 SNHLY and CDR2 FYNNEI. CDR3 length: 14 residues. CDR3 residues: CASSAGSHTDTQYF. In DNA, the CDR3 is TGTGCCAGCAGTGCGGGGTCCCACACAGATACGCAGTATTTT.

This clone has a handful of counts. This sequence joins TRBV28 and TRBJ1-1, with a tentative D call TRBD1 (6 bases). CDR1 and CDR2 from the germline V gene are MDHEN and SYDVKM. Trimming left V 5 bases short and J 6 bases short, with 19 bases between. The CDR3 has 15 amino acids. The CDR3 loop reads CASSVIGRGWSEAFF. CDR3 nucleotide sequence: TGTGCCAGCAGTGTTATTGGAAGGGGGTGGTCTGAAGCTTTCTTT.

The J gene is TRBJ2-7, the V gene TRBV6-5; 7 bases align to TRBD2. V lost 2 bases, J lost 6 bases, and 10 bases stayed unmatched. CDR1 and CDR2 (germline): MNHEY, SVGAGI. This CDR3 contains 15 residues. The CDR3 nucleotides read TGTGCCAGCAGTTACCCATCTAGCGGACTACGCGAGCAGTACTTC. Translation: CASSYPSSGLREQYF.